This is a list of T cell receptor beta chains from one sample in a study of blood T cell repertoires in COVID-19. The method was immunoSEQ multiplex PCR; TCRdb's version includes in-frame clones alone and lacks a portion of them. The data show approximately 290,000 clones, around 81% seen once. Sequenced: peripheral blood. Every receptor here comes from a person aged 65 to 85 with COVID-19, enrolled during active disease. The CDR3 runs from the conserved cysteine through the conserved F or W. Each record gives: clone size, J gene, D gene, V gene, CDR3 DNA, CDR3 protein. The D gene is left open where the match is weak. Not every row has a clone size; where given, it reads once, few, many or a size class.

>-|TRBJ2-3|TRBD2|TRBV5-6
TGTGCCAGCAGCTTGCCTAGCGGGGGGGTTCTAGATACGCAGTATTTT
CASSLPSGGVLDTQYF
>-|TRBJ1-6|-|TRBV4-1
TGCGCCAGCAGCCAAAGAGTCTATTCACCCCTCCACTTT
CASSQRVYSPLHF
>-|TRBJ1-1|TRBD1|TRBV29-1
TGCAGCGCCTCCGACAGGGCGAACACTGAAGCTTTCTTT
CSASDRANTEAFF
>-|TRBJ2-7|TRBD1|TRBV25-1
TGTGCCAGCAGTGAAACATCCGGGACAGGGGACAACGAGCAGTACTTC
CASSETSGTGDNEQYF
>-|TRBJ2-7|TRBD1|TRBV27
TGTGCCAGCAGTCCTATACCGGGACAGGACTCCTACGAGCAGTACTTC
CASSPIPGQDSYEQYF
>once|TRBJ2-1|TRBD1|TRBV24-1
TGTGCCACCAGACAGGGGGCGGGAAATGAGCAGTTCTTC
CATRQGAGNEQFF
>-|TRBJ1-6|-|TRBV18
TGTGCCAGCTCCCTCAATCAGGCCGCAGGGGATTCACCCCTCCACTTT
CASSLNQAAGDSPLHF
>-|TRBJ2-2|-|TRBV7-6
TGTGCCAGCAGCCAGGGGGGGGGACTAGACCTTCCCGGGGAGCTGTTTTTT
CASSQGGGLDLPGELFF
>-|TRBJ2-1|-|TRBV19
TGTGCCAGTAGGTCTTCCCCAGGGGGGCCTTACAATGAGCAGTTCTTC
CASRSSPGGPYNEQFF
>-|TRBJ2-4|-|TRBV2
TGTGCCAGCAGTGAAGGTAGGGGTGTGGCCATTCAGTACTTC
CASSEGRGVAIQYF
>few|TRBJ1-6|-|TRBV6-5
TGTGCCAGCAGTTATACAGCTAATTCACCCCTCCACTTT
CASSYTANSPLHF
>-|TRBJ1-2|-|TRBV28
TGTGCCACCGCGGGTAATATGGGCTATGGCTACACCTTC
CATAGNMGYGYTF
>-|TRBJ2-7|TRBD2|TRBV6-2/TRBV6-3
TGTGCCAGCAGTTCCACCTCTAGCGGCCAAATCTCCTACGAGCAGTACTTC
CASSSTSSGQISYEQYF
>-|TRBJ2-3|-|TRBV5-1
TGCGCCAGCGGAAGGGGGGGCTTCGATACGCAGTATTTT
CASGRGGFDTQYF
>once|TRBJ1-3|-|TRBV18
TGTGCCAGCTCACCTACCACAGGGCATTCCGGAAACACCATATATTTT
CASSPTTGHSGNTIYF
>-|TRBJ2-6|TRBD2|TRBV6-2/TRBV6-3
TGTGCCAGCAGCCCTCAACTAGCGGGAGTCCCCTCTGGGGCCAACGTCCTGACTTTC
CASSPQLAGVPSGANVLTF
>once|TRBJ1-1|TRBD1|TRBV5-1
TGCGCCAGCAGCCCCCATACTGACAGGGGCGGCACTGAAGCTTTCTTT
CASSPHTDRGGTEAFF
>-|TRBJ1-1|TRBD1|TRBV27
TGTGCCAGCAGTTTGCGGAAGGGGGCTGGGAACACTGAAGCTTTCTTT
CASSLRKGAGNTEAFF
>-|TRBJ1-5|TRBD1|TRBV28
TGTGCCAGCAGTTACTCAGGACAGGGGAATCAGCCCCAGCATTTT
CASSYSGQGNQPQHF
>-|TRBJ2-2|TRBD1|TRBV5-6
TGTGCCAGCAGCAAAGGGACAGGATGGAACACCGGGGAGCTGTTTTTT
CASSKGTGWNTGELFF
>-|TRBJ1-4|TRBD1|TRBV5-1
TGCGCCAGCAGCCTGGCCGGGACAGGGGTTGCAACTAATGAAAAACTGTTTTTT
CASSLAGTGVATNEKLFF
>-|TRBJ1-4|TRBD1|TRBV7-2
TGTGCCAGCAGCTTCAGGGGGCGGGATGAAAAACTGTTTTTT
CASSFRGRDEKLFF
>-|TRBJ2-3|-|TRBV7-6
TGTGCCAGCAGCTTAGGATCACTTTTGGATACGCAGTATTTT
CASSLGSLLDTQYF
>-|TRBJ2-7|-|TRBV6-6
TGTGCCAGCAGTTACTCGGCGACTAGCTACGAGCAGTACTTC
CASSYSATSYEQYF
>-|TRBJ2-7|-|TRBV5-6
TGTGCCAGCAGCGGGAGCAGAGTATACGAGCAGTACTTC
CASSGSRVYEQYF
>-|TRBJ2-5|-|TRBV28
TGTGCCAGCACCACAGGGATCCAAGAGACCCAGTACTTC
CASTTGIQETQYF
>-|TRBJ2-1|TRBD2|TRBV10-1
TGCGCCAGCAGTATCACTAGCGGGAGGTATTATGAGCAGTTCTTC
CASSITSGRYYEQFF
>-|TRBJ1-6|TRBD1|TRBV5-1
TGCGCCAGCAGCGCGACAGGGGGGTCTAATTCACCCCTCCACTTT
CASSATGGSNSPLHF
>-|TRBJ1-3|TRBD1|TRBV19
TGTGCCAGTAGCACCGGGACAGGGGGCGCTCAGGTCAACACCATATATTTT
CASSTGTGGAQVNTIYF
>few|TRBJ2-7|-|TRBV5-1
TGCGCCAGCAGCTTGCCGCGGGCAGACCGCAACTCCTACGAGCAGTACTTC
CASSLPRADRNSYEQYF
>-|TRBJ1-1|-|TRBV5-1
TGCGCCAGCAGCTTGGGACTTTCCCAGGGTGGCGCCACTGAAGCTTTCTTT
CASSLGLSQGGATEAFF
>once|TRBJ2-6|-|TRBV28
TGTGCCAGCAGTTTCCCCTCTTTATCTGGGGCCAACGTCCTGACTTTC
CASSFPSLSGANVLTF
>-|TRBJ2-1|TRBD2|TRBV9
TGTGCCAGCCAAAGGGCGGGGGAGATCTACAATGAGCAGTTCTTC
CASQRAGEIYNEQFF
>-|TRBJ1-5|-|TRBV27
TGTGCCAGCAGTTCAGTCAGGGCGGATCAGCCCCAGCATTTT
CASSSVRADQPQHF
>few|TRBJ2-7|TRBD1|TRBV5-1
TGCGCCAGCAGGGAGGGGATCCGGGACAGGGCGGAGGAGCAGTACTTC
CASREGIRDRAEEQYF
>-|TRBJ1-2|-|TRBV6-5
TGTGCCAGCAGTAACCAGCAGGGCTCCTATGGCTACACCTTC
CASSNQQGSYGYTF
>-|TRBJ1-1|-|TRBV6-5
TGTGCCAGCAGTTCCGTGACAGGCACTGAAGCTTTCTTT
CASSSVTGTEAFF
>few|TRBJ2-2|TRBD1|TRBV19
TGTGCCAGTAGACTCGGGACAGACACCGGGGAGCTGTTTTTT
CASRLGTDTGELFF
>-|TRBJ1-2|TRBD1|TRBV12-3/TRBV12-4
TGTGCCAGCTCTAACAGGGGGTCCTATGGCTACACCTTC
CASSNRGSYGYTF
>-|TRBJ2-1|-|TRBV24-1
TGTGCCACCAGTGATCACCTCCGTGGGCGGGGAGTTTACAATGAGCAGTTCTTC
CATSDHLRGRGVYNEQFF
>-|TRBJ2-1|TRBD1|TRBV10-3
TGTGCCATCACCACTGACAGGGTTAATGAGCAGTTCTTC
CAITTDRVNEQFF
>-|TRBJ1-5|TRBD1|TRBV3-1/TRBV3-2
TGTGCCAGCAGCCAAGGGACAGGGGATAATCAGCCCCAGCATTTT
CASSQGTGDNQPQHF
>-|TRBJ1-5|-|TRBV9
TGTGCCAGCAGCGTAGAAGGGGCGTGGAATCAGCCCCAGCATTTT
CASSVEGAWNQPQHF
>-|TRBJ2-5|TRBD2|TRBV7-2
TGTGCCAGCAGCTTATCTCAGCGGGGGGGCTTGGAGACCCAGTACTTC
CASSLSQRGGLETQYF
>-|TRBJ1-4|-|TRBV28
TGTGCCAGCAGTTTAGTAGGGAGTACTAATGAAAAACTGTTTTTT
CASSLVGSTNEKLFF
>-|TRBJ1-3|-|TRBV6-5
TGTGCCAGCAGTTATAGTGAGAGAAACACCATATATTTT
CASSYSERNTIYF
>few|TRBJ2-5|-|TRBV7-3
TGTGCCAGCAGCTCCCCGACAGCCCCAGAGACCCAGTACTTC
CASSSPTAPETQYF
>-|TRBJ2-7|-|TRBV5-6
TGTGCCAGCAGCTCTACACCTAGCTCCTACGAGCAGTACTTC
CASSSTPSSYEQYF
>-|TRBJ1-2|-|TRBV19
TGTGCCAGTAGTATGAGGGACAATGGCTACACCTTC
CASSMRDNGYTF